Reported below is one T cell receptor (beta chain). Its antigen is unidentified. Only healthy Caucasians were included as donors. Trimming shortened V by 4 bases and J by 1 base, and 15 bases separated the two germline ends. The CDR3 is 16 amino acids. Germline CDR1 SNHLY, CDR2 FYNNEI. Carrying unique molecular identifiers, the cDNA also gained a universal primer site through template switching. MiXCR was run by TCRdb on the 5' RACE reads, yielding one entry per CDR3 protein. The sample has around 18,000 distinct CDR3 sequences, roughly 69% seen once; the top ten hold approximately 5.6%. The sample is drawn from a study of identical twins. Study-level points and caveats: Twins showed weaker excess sharing in their beta out-of-frame sequences.

The rearrangement joins TRBV2 to TRBJ2-3; D is unresolved. The receptor comes from a woman under 30 in good health. This table probably holds off-target reads from a library built for another chain. Sequencing was carried out using memory (CD45RO+) T cells sorted from blood. The CDR3 loop reads CASSGLGGYGTDTQYF. The CDR3 DNA sequence: TGTGCCAGCAGTGGCCTCGGCGGTTATGGCACAGATACGCAGTATTTT.